This T cell receptor beta chain is drawn from a study of shared clonotypes between healthy human individuals. Overall study results and limits: Larger richness was generally estimated for naive than memory subsets.

For this clone: Antigen: not known.

The germline gives CDR1 ENHRY, CDR2 SYGVKD. The V segment lost 5 bases and the J segment 4 bases; nucleotides outside the gene matches: 3. The CDR3 contains 14 residues. Around 30,000 T cell genomes (approximately 0.2 ug DNA) went into each sorted-subset replicate. The data were produced by immunoSEQ multiplex PCR, yet TCRdb's version contains in-frame clones alone and is incomplete. The profile shows roughly 400,000 clones, 90% to 98% of them singletons. This clonotype was obtained from a man in his thirties or forties in good health. The rearrangement joins TRBV10-3 to TRBJ1-2, with 11 bases lining up with TRBD1. Sequenced: memory CD8+ T cells sorted from blood. Regarding subset: CD45RO+ cells pooled with CCR7-negative TemRA cells. DNA of the CDR3: TGTGCCATCAGTACCGGGACAGGGGGCTATGGCTACACCTTC. This translates into CAISTGTGGYGYTF.